The T cell receptor beta chain under discussion was sequenced for a study of T cell repertoires in cytomegalovirus infection. This clonotype was seen a few times. TCRdb called the reads again in MiXCR, with one record for every CDR3 protein. The table records 100,000 or so distinct CDR3 sequences, 23% of them present only once. This CDR3 has 22 residues. V was clipped by 1 base and J by 3 bases; unmatched bases: 24. Per germline, CDR1 LGHNT and CDR2 FRNRAP. The TCR sequence derives from a human donor in good health (CMV status not recorded). Some clones in this sample may be carry-over from other donors' samples. Specimen: CD8+ T cells from PBMCs. V gene TRBV12-5 combines with J gene TRBJ2-4; TRBD2 matches at 7 bases. In DNA form, the CDR3 reads TGTGCTAGTGGTTTGGCCCATGCCCCGGGGGACTTCGTGCCTAGCGGCAAAAACATTCAGTACTTC. This translates into CASGLAHAPGDFVPSGKNIQYF.